The rows below give T cell receptor beta chains drawn from one sample of a study of CD8 T cells in ankylosing spondylitis. One entry per CDR3 protein, called by TCRdb with MiXCR from the 5' RACE reads. The repertoire consists of more than 500,000 distinct CDR3 sequences, with approximately 5% occurring once and the leading ten covering roughly 3.5%. Sequenced material: blood, either unsorted or a sorted T cell fraction (not recorded which). These receptors all come from a male donor with ankylosing spondylitis. CDR3s include the opening cysteine and the closing phenylalanine or tryptophan. The D gene is left open where the match is weak. A clone size is listed for some rows: how often the clone was seen (once, few, many), or a class if it is expanded.

clone_size d_call j_call v_call cdr3_nt cdr3_aa
many . TRBJ2-7 TRBV12-3/TRBV12-4 TGTGCCAGCAGTTTGGGCAGGTTAGCGGAAGACTACGAGCAGTACTTC CASSLGRLAEDYEQYF
. . TRBJ1-1 TRBV29-1 TGCAGCGTTGAAAAGGCGAACACTGAAGCTTTCTTT CSVEKANTEAFF
many . TRBJ2-1 TRBV7-2 TGTGCCAGCGGGTTAGGGGGGCACCGAAATGAGCAGTTCTTC CASGLGGHRNEQFF
few TRBD2 TRBJ2-1 TRBV18 TGTGCCAGCTCCCCCCTCGCGGGAGCCTCGAGTTACAATGAGCAGTTCTTC CASSPLAGASSYNEQFF
few . TRBJ1-4 TRBV7-2 TGTGCCAGCAGCTTAGGAGGCGGTCAAGTAGGAAAACTGTTTTTT CASSLGGGQVGKLFF
. . TRBJ2-7 TRBV7-2 TGTGCCAGCAGCTTCGTCGCAGAACCCTACGAGCAGTACTTC CASSFVAEPYEQYF
many TRBD1 TRBJ1-2 TRBV20-1 TGCAGTGCTAGAGGGGACAGGGGAAACTATGGCTACACCTTC CSARGDRGNYGYTF
many . TRBJ2-3 TRBV7-9 TGTGCCAGCAGCTTCTGGGTCACAGATACGCAGTATTTT CASSFWVTDTQYF
many . TRBJ2-7 TRBV13 TGTGCCAGCAGACTCAGGGGCAGAACCTACGAGCAGTACTTC CASRLRGRTYEQYF
. . TRBJ1-1 TRBV7-2 TGTGCCAGCAGCTTAAGAGGGGCAGGGGTTAGGACTGAAGCTTTCTTT CASSLRGAGVRTEAFF
. TRBD1 TRBJ2-7 TRBV12-3/TRBV12-4 TGTGCCAGCGAGGACAGGGTCGGGGAGCAGTACTTC CASEDRVGEQYF
. TRBD1 TRBJ2-2 TRBV19 TGTGCCAGTAGTATTAACAGGGGCACCGGGGAGCTGTTTTTT CASSINRGTGELFF
. TRBD1 TRBJ1-1 TRBV20-1 TGCAGTGCAACGAATCCCCGGGACAGGGACCGAGACACTGAAGCTTTCTTT CSATNPRDRDRDTEAFF
. . TRBJ2-6 TRBV28 TGTGCCAGCAGTTCACAGGTCCTCTCTGGGGCCAACGTCCTGACTTTC CASSSQVLSGANVLTF
. . TRBJ2-1 TRBV6-5 TGTGCCAGCAGTTATATCCGGGCCCGGTACAATGAGCAGTTCTTC CASSYIRARYNEQFF
many . TRBJ2-7 TRBV28 TGTGCCAGCAGTTTATTCCCAGGGAGCTCCTACGAGCAGTACTTC CASSLFPGSSYEQYF
many TRBD2 TRBJ2-7 TRBV25-1 TGTGCCAGCAGTGATAGTTTCTGGGGGGGCGAGCAGTACTTC CASSDSFWGGEQYF
many TRBD1 TRBJ1-2 TRBV7-9 TGTGCCAGCAGCCCCGGACAGGGGATATCCTACGGCTACACCTTC CASSPGQGISYGYTF
few TRBD1 TRBJ1-1 TRBV7-8 TGTGCCAGCAGCCCCATACAGGGGCTGTGGACTGAAGCTTTCTTT CASSPIQGLWTEAFF
many TRBD1 TRBJ1-2 TRBV29-1 TGCAGCGTTGAAGATTCCTCGGGGACAGGGGACGGCTACACCTTC CSVEDSSGTGDGYTF
many . TRBJ1-2 TRBV5-6 TGTGCCAGCAGCTTGAGTCCGGGCTATGGCTACACCTTC CASSLSPGYGYTF
many . TRBJ2-7 TRBV6-5 TGTGCCAGCAGTTACTCAACAGCTACCTACGAGCAGTACTTC CASSYSTATYEQYF
many TRBD2 TRBJ2-2 TRBV7-9 TGTGCCAGCACCGGGAGGGGTGCCGGGGAGCTGTTTTTT CASTGRGAGELFF
many TRBD1 TRBJ1-3 TRBV20-1 TGCAGTGCTAGTCCGGGACAGGGGGTATCTGGAAACACCATATATTTT CSASPGQGVSGNTIYF
many . TRBJ1-1 TRBV29-1 TGCAGCGTTGCACAGGGCACTGAAGCTTTCTTT CSVAQGTEAFF
many . TRBJ2-6 TRBV15 TGTGCCACCAGCCCGCGTCGGACGGTCTCTGGGGCCAACGTCCTGACTTTC CATSPRRTVSGANVLTF
many . TRBJ2-3 TRBV5-1 TGCGCCAGCTCGAGCGTGGGCACAGATACGCAGTATTTT CASSSVGTDTQYF
few . TRBJ2-7 TRBV7-2 TGTGCCAGCAGCTTTGGCAGATTGAGCTACGAGCAGTACTTC CASSFGRLSYEQYF
many . TRBJ2-2 TRBV25-1 TGTGCCAGCAGTGAATCCTCGTTCTACACCGGGGAGCTGTTTTTT CASSESSFYTGELFF
many TRBD1 TRBJ2-1 TRBV2 TGTGCCAGCAGACGGGACAGTTACAATGAGCAGTTCTTC CASRRDSYNEQFF
many TRBD1 TRBJ1-3 TRBV12-3/TRBV12-4 TGTGCCAGCAGGACCGGGACAGGGTCTGGAAACACCATATATTTT CASRTGTGSGNTIYF
many . TRBJ2-5 TRBV5-5 TGTGCCAGCAGCTCACAGGGAGTCGAGACCCAGTACTTC CASSSQGVETQYF
few TRBD2 TRBJ2-6 TRBV4-2 TGTGCCAGCAGCCCGGGGACTAGCGGTTCCTCTGGGGCCAACGTCCTGACTTTC CASSPGTSGSSGANVLTF
many TRBD2 TRBJ2-1 TRBV4-3 TGCGCCAGCAGCCAGATGGGGGGGTACTCAGCGGGATACAATGAGCAGTTCTTC CASSQMGGYSAGYNEQFF
few . TRBJ1-1 TRBV5-1 TGCGCCAGCAGCTTGGCCATGGGCATGAACACTGAAGCTTTCTTT CASSLAMGMNTEAFF
few TRBD1 TRBJ2-5 TRBV6-2/TRBV6-3 TGTGCCACCGAGGACAGGGTCCAAGAGACCCAGTACTTC CATEDRVQETQYF
many . TRBJ1-2 TRBV10-3 TGTGCCATCAGTGGTTTATTAGAAGGCTACACCTTC CAISGLLEGYTF
many TRBD1 TRBJ1-2 TRBV20-1 TGCAGTGCTGACGATGGGACAGACTATGGCTACACCTTC CSADDGTDYGYTF
. TRBD1 TRBJ2-6 TRBV29-1 TGCAGCGTCGTACCAACGACAGGGGGTAATGGTGGGGCCAACGTCCTGACTTTC CSVVPTTGGNGGANVLTF
many TRBD1 TRBJ2-3 TRBV5-5 TGTGCCAGCAGTCACAGGGGATCCACAGATACGCAGTATTTT CASSHRGSTDTQYF
. TRBD2 TRBJ2-1 TRBV24-1 TGTGCCACCAGTGATTCGGGGGACTACTACAATGAGCAGTTCTTC CATSDSGDYYNEQFF
many . TRBJ1-1 TRBV6-1 TGTGCCAGCATCCGGGGCAGGGGAAGGCCTGAAGCTTTCTTT CASIRGRGRPEAFF
many TRBD1 TRBJ1-2 TRBV6-1 TGTGCCAGCAGTCCCCGGACAGGGGAATTCGTCGGTGGCTACACCTTC CASSPRTGEFVGGYTF
many TRBD2 TRBJ2-3 TRBV6-6 TGTGCCAGCGGGGGGACTAGCGGGAGAGTTGAGGCAGATACGCAGTATTTT CASGGTSGRVEADTQYF
many . TRBJ1-2 TRBV7-2 TGTGCCAGCAGCTCCACAGGGTATGGCTACACCTTC CASSSTGYGYTF
. . TRBJ2-6 TRBV6-1 TGTGCCAGCAGCTCGGGGTCGGCTGGGGCCAACGTCCTGACTTTC CASSSGSAGANVLTF
many TRBD2 TRBJ2-7 TRBV20-1 TGCAGTGCTAGAGATCTTCTAGCGGGAGCCTACGAGCAGTACTTC CSARDLLAGAYEQYF
many . TRBJ1-1 TRBV20-1 TGCAGTGCCACCGGGACGGTGAACACTGAAGCTTTCTTT CSATGTVNTEAFF
many . TRBJ1-1 TRBV6-5 TGTGCCAGCAGTTGGACAGATACACTAAGAAGGGCTGAAGCTTTCTTT CASSWTDTLRRAEAFF
. TRBD2 TRBJ2-5 TRBV18 TGTGCCAGCTCACCACCGGCTAGCGGGGGTAAGGAGTATGAGACCCAGTACTTC CASSPPASGGKEYETQYF
many TRBD1 TRBJ2-3 TRBV25-1 TGTGCCAGCAGTGAAATGGCCCTACAGGGGACGCAGTATTTT CASSEMALQGTQYF
many . TRBJ2-7 TRBV20-1 TGCAGTTGGGACGGCTACTACGAGCAGTACTTC CSWDGYYEQYF
many . TRBJ1-3 TRBV15 TGTGCCACCAGCAGGGACCTCGGGGTAGCTGGAAACACCATATATTTT CATSRDLGVAGNTIYF